This T cell receptor beta chain emerged from a study of T-cell reconstitution after alpha-beta-depleted transplantation in children. Study findings and constraints: Recipient T cells and thymic progenitors that survived gave rise to the high TCRbeta diversity observed at day 60 in some patients.

V shed 5 bases and J shed 3 bases, with 14 bases lying between them. CDR3 size: 15 residues. Looked up from germline, CDR1 is SEHNR and CDR2 is FQNEAQ (reference sequence). Comments on this clonotype: Its antigen is undetermined.

A TCRbeta library incorporating unique molecular identifiers was prepared. TCRdb reprocessed the PCR reads with MiXCR, giving one entry per CDR3 protein. This table holds approximately 400,000 distinct CDR3 sequences, about a sixth found once. The sequencing here drew on PBMCs, mostly from graft donor cells, taken 360 days after TCRalphabeta/CD19-depleted stem cell transplant. This clonotype was obtained from a boy in the first two years of life who had a stem cell transplant for Wiskott-Aldrich syndrome, so the T cells may come from the graft donor. The chain uses TRBV7-9 and TRBJ2-1; maybe TRBD1 (6 bases). The CDR3 here is CASSPKVRGYNEQFF. CDR3 DNA sequence: TGTGCCAGCAGCCCGAAAGTCAGGGGCTACAATGAGCAGTTCTTC. Filled out from reference TRBV7-9 and TRBJ2-1, the complete variable domain reads DTGVSQNPRHKITKRGQNVTFRCDPISEHNRLYWYRQTLGQGPEFLTYFQNEAQLEKSRLLSDRFSAERPKGSFSTLEIQRTEQGDSAMYLCASSPKVRGYNEQFFGPGTRLTVL.